The entry below gives a single TCR beta chain sequence along with its context. These data are taken from a study of cytomegalovirus exposure and HLA in healthy donors. Study-wide context: Earlier results showed almost 120 million unique TCR beta sequences derived from approximately 170 million T cells. Inside one of the first data releases sat about 85 million unique TCRs taken from HLA-typed donors. The Caucasian-associated ancestry cluster held around 76% of 398 genotyped donors.

V was pared by 1 base and J by 4 bases, with 10 bases between. The CDR3 covers 14 residues. Germline V lookup: CDR1 SEHNR, CDR2 FQNEAQ (reference sequence). With 60 Vbeta and 13 Jbeta primers, the PCR was carried out. Generated by immunoSEQ multiplex PCR, the TCRdb table keeps only in-frame clones and is missing some. This table holds about 130,000 clones, 80% found once. This receptor was obtained from a male donor in good health and CMV-seronegative. Sequenced material: PBMCs. The rearrangement uses TRBV7-9 and TRBJ1-1; no firm D call. CDR3 loop: CASSLVRVATEAFF. The CDR3 bases are TGTGCCAGCAGCTTAGTTCGGGTCGCCACTGAAGCTTTCTTT.